A selection of T cell receptor beta chains follows, all from one sample in a study of spatial heterogeneity in lung cancer. Via MiXCR, TCRdb re-called the 5' RACE reads, giving one row per CDR3 protein. The sample has 5,000 to 6,500 distinct CDR3 sequences; 18% are singletons. The specimen comprised normal lung tissue next to the tumor, sampled at surgery. Source of these receptors: a male donor with early-stage non-small cell lung cancer. The CDR3 runs from the conserved cysteine through the conserved F or W.

V gene: TRBV7-2
CDR3 protein: CASSPGVGVQETQYF

V gene: TRBV7-9
CDR3 protein: CASSPGTSGTGSYNEQFF

V gene: TRBV5-1
CDR3 protein: CASSLLPGHNTGELFF

V gene: TRBV15
CDR3 protein: CATSRDRSADTQYF

V gene: TRBV18
CDR3 protein: CASTMTGADGYTF

V gene: TRBV9
CDR3 protein: CASSVGGNSNQPQHF

V gene: TRBV20-1
CDR3 protein: CSAWTGELFF

V gene: TRBV28
CDR3 protein: CASSPDPGQQLFF

V gene: TRBV20-1
CDR3 protein: CSARRAINQPQHF

V gene: TRBV5-1
CDR3 protein: CASSPGGRSYEQYF

V gene: TRBV28
CDR3 protein: CASSPNARDRGRDEQFF

V gene: TRBV23-1
CDR3 protein: CASRPRLISPKWKEQFF

V gene: TRBV7-2
CDR3 protein: CASSPQPGQETQYF

V gene: TRBV6-5
CDR3 protein: CASGRLSGANVLTF

V gene: TRBV20-1
CDR3 protein: CSARTLAGVYNEQFF

V gene: TRBV4-2
CDR3 protein: CASSQLTSGIGELFF

V gene: TRBV6-5
CDR3 protein: CASRRLAGGYYEQYF

V gene: TRBV30
CDR3 protein: CAWSDLPTRGYYEQYF

V gene: TRBV5-4
CDR3 protein: CASSRRDRGSYEQYF

V gene: TRBV28
CDR3 protein: CASSLTGDTEAFF

V gene: TRBV7-2
CDR3 protein: CASGWTTDYEQYF

V gene: TRBV6-2/TRBV6-3
CDR3 protein: CASSYSTSGTDTQYF

V gene: TRBV3-1
CDR3 protein: CASSPGRLSEQFF

V gene: TRBV5-1
CDR3 protein: CASSLVAGAFYEQYF

V gene: TRBV5-4
CDR3 protein: CASSVDPSGTYNEQFF

V gene: TRBV20-1
CDR3 protein: CSAPLAKNIQYF

V gene: TRBV28
CDR3 protein: CASNKVLRGSNTEAFF

V gene: TRBV28
CDR3 protein: CASSPQTGGSAEAFF

V gene: TRBV24-1
CDR3 protein: CATSDWRGSREETQYF

V gene: TRBV20-1
CDR3 protein: CSARNFRWDETQYF

V gene: TRBV7-8
CDR3 protein: CASSLASRGRTDTQYF

V gene: TRBV7-6
CDR3 protein: CASSLTDPDTQYF

V gene: TRBV20-1
CDR3 protein: CSARGQDPSYF

V gene: TRBV7-3
CDR3 protein: CASSLGYPTDTQYF

V gene: TRBV6-6
CDR3 protein: CASSYSDTQYF

V gene: TRBV20-1
CDR3 protein: CSANDYMKVQETQYF

V gene: TRBV5-6
CDR3 protein: CASSLAWIGADTQYF

V gene: TRBV28
CDR3 protein: CASRAQGVTQYF

V gene: TRBV19
CDR3 protein: CASSQTGHYEQYF

V gene: TRBV20-1
CDR3 protein: CSASGNRVARGYTF

V gene: TRBV9
CDR3 protein: CASIVTDSISYNEQFF

V gene: TRBV27
CDR3 protein: CATRQENTGELFF

V gene: TRBV7-2
CDR3 protein: CASSLEGTGFINEKLFF

V gene: TRBV30
CDR3 protein: CAWSVFSGASTDTQYF

V gene: TRBV6-1
CDR3 protein: CASSEKLGDSGNTIYF